Listed below are T cell receptor beta chains from one sample, sequenced in a study of blood T cell repertoires in COVID-19. TCRdb keeps only in-frame clones here, not all; method: immunoSEQ multiplex PCR. The sample yields about 280,000 clones, roughly 85% seen once. Sequencing was carried out using peripheral blood. Receptor source: a woman in her 50s who had recovered from COVID-19. The CDR3 runs from the conserved cysteine through the conserved F or W. Each record gives: clone size, D gene, J gene, V gene, CDR3 protein, CDR3 DNA. The D gene is left open where the match is weak. Clone size is given for some rows only: seen once, a few or many times, or a class if the clone is expanded.

>few|-|TRBJ1-4|TRBV4-3
CASSQDSRGEKLFF
TGCGCCAGCAGCCAAGATTCACGGGGTGAAAAACTGTTTTTT
>-|-|TRBJ2-2|TRBV7-2
CASSLGRRGGVTGELFF
TGTGCCAGCAGCTTAGGCCGAAGAGGGGGGGTAACCGGGGAGCTGTTTTTT
>-|TRBD1|TRBJ2-7|TRBV19
CASSSGGPTGDEQYF
TGTGCCAGTAGTAGTGGGGGACCGACAGGGGACGAGCAGTACTTC
>-|TRBD2|TRBJ2-1|TRBV9
CASSAHGLADNEQFF
TGTGCCAGCAGCGCCCACGGACTAGCCGACAATGAGCAGTTCTTC
>-|TRBD2|TRBJ2-3|TRBV2
CASTRLAEAGTQYF
TGTGCCAGCACCCGCCTAGCGGAAGCAGGTACGCAGTATTTT
>-|TRBD2|TRBJ2-1|TRBV19
CASSRTPGLTYNEQFF
TGTGCCAGTAGTAGGACCCCGGGACTAACCTACAATGAGCAGTTCTTC
>-|TRBD1|TRBJ1-2|TRBV2
CASNTDRGRSGYTF
TGTGCCAGCAATACGGACAGGGGGCGTTCTGGCTACACCTTC
>once|TRBD1|TRBJ2-3|TRBV24-1
CATSEAGQGRTTDTQYF
TGTGCCACCAGTGAGGCGGGACAGGGCCGAACCACAGATACGCAGTATTTT
>-|TRBD1|TRBJ2-1|TRBV4-1
CASSKQGETYNEQFF
TGCGCCAGCAGTAAACAGGGGGAGACCTACAATGAGCAGTTCTTC
>-|TRBD1|TRBJ2-3|TRBV29-1
CSVEGQNTDTQYF
TGCAGCGTTGAGGGACAGAACACAGATACGCAGTATTTT
>-|TRBD1|TRBJ1-5|TRBV28
CASSRTGMYQPQHF
TGTGCCAGCAGCAGGACAGGAATGTATCAGCCCCAGCATTTT
>-|TRBD1|TRBJ2-7|TRBV6-5
CASSRDRVSYEQYF
TGTGCCAGTAGCCGGGACAGGGTGTCCTACGAGCAGTACTTC
>-|TRBD1|TRBJ1-5|TRBV30
CAWSVTGGRQPQHF
TGTGCCTGGAGTGTAACAGGGGGCCGGCAGCCCCAGCATTTT
>-|-|TRBJ1-1|TRBV27
CASSDHPGRGAEAFF
TGTGCCAGCAGTGACCACCCGGGCAGGGGAGCTGAAGCTTTCTTT
>-|-|TRBJ2-7|TRBV28
CASRRSGPPGEQYF
TGTGCCAGCAGGCGTAGCGGACCCCCTGGCGAGCAGTACTTC
>-|-|TRBJ1-1|TRBV4-3
CASSLSPRGNTEAFF
TGCGCCAGCAGCCTCTCACCGCGGGGGAACACTGAAGCTTTCTTT
>-|-|TRBJ1-5|TRBV28
CASSSQGFNQPQHF
TGTGCCAGCAGTTCCCAGGGTTTCAATCAGCCCCAGCATTTT
>-|TRBD1|TRBJ2-7|TRBV4-1
CASSLREPGTAYEQYF
TGCGCCAGCAGCCTTCGAGAGCCCGGGACAGCCTACGAGCAGTACTTC
>few|TRBD1|TRBJ2-7|TRBV30
CAWRQGAYEQYF
TGTGCCTGGAGACAGGGGGCCTACGAGCAGTACTTC
>-|-|TRBJ1-2|TRBV7-2
CASSFPGTSYGYTF
TGTGCCAGCAGCTTTCCCGGGACTTCCTATGGCTACACCTTC
>-|-|TRBJ1-2|TRBV5-4
CASSPDSYGYTF
TGTGCCAGCAGCCCCGACAGCTATGGCTACACCTTC
>-|-|TRBJ1-2|TRBV28
CASSLPLMTGTDYGYTF
TGTGCCAGCAGCCTCCCCCTCATGACAGGTACCGACTATGGCTACACCTTC
>once|-|TRBJ2-7|TRBV25-1
CASSSFEEQYF
TGTGCCAGCAGCTCCTTTGAGGAGCAGTACTTC
>-|-|TRBJ2-3|TRBV24-1
CATSGRTSTDTQYF
TGTGCCACTAGTGGACGGACTAGCACAGATACGCAGTATTTT
>-|-|TRBJ2-2|TRBV3-1/TRBV3-2
CASIPTYLRGNTGELFF
TGTGCCAGCATCCCCACCTATCTTCGGGGGAACACCGGGGAGCTGTTTTTT
>few|-|TRBJ2-7|TRBV20-1
CSVRVSYEQYF
TGCAGTGTCAGGGTTTCCTACGAGCAGTACTTC
>once|TRBD1|TRBJ1-1|TRBV28
CASSPTGVGTEAFF
TGTGCCAGCAGTCCGACAGGGGTGGGGACTGAAGCTTTCTTT
>-|-|TRBJ1-2|TRBV27
CASSLFGELGGYTF
TGTGCCAGCAGTTTATTTGGGGAGCTAGGTGGCTACACCTTC
>-|-|TRBJ2-3|TRBV6-2/TRBV6-3
CASSPGVTNPASTDTQYF
TGTGCCAGCAGTCCCGGGGTGACTAACCCGGCTAGCACAGATACGCAGTATTTT
>-|TRBD2|TRBJ2-5|TRBV7-6
CASSLLGGRDQETQYF
TGTGCCAGCAGTTTGCTTGGCGGGAGGGACCAAGAGACCCAGTACTTC
>once|-|TRBJ2-3|TRBV21-1
CASRQGLFSDTQYF
TGTGCCAGTCGACAGGGGTTGTTTTCAGATACGCAGTATTTT
>-|TRBD1|TRBJ2-4|TRBV7-9
CASSLVIGGSKNIQYF
TGTGCCAGCAGCTTAGTAATAGGGGGCTCCAAAAACATTCAGTACTTC
>-|-|TRBJ2-2|TRBV30
CAWKTPTPQYWRNTGELFF
TGTGCCTGGAAAACCCCCACCCCCCAATATTGGAGGAACACCGGGGAGCTGTTTTTT
>-|-|TRBJ1-2|TRBV28
CASSPLGPRAPLYTF
TGTGCCAGCAGTCCACTTGGTCCCAGGGCCCCGCTCTACACCTTC
>-|TRBD1|TRBJ1-4|TRBV7-3
CASSLTGNEKLFF
TGTGCCAGCAGCTTGACAGGGAATGAAAAACTGTTTTTT
>-|-|TRBJ2-2|TRBV27
CASSDAGTIRELFF
TGTGCCAGCAGTGACGCCGGGACAATTAGGGAGCTGTTTTTT
>-|TRBD2|TRBJ2-1|TRBV28
CASSLIHSGRGEQFF
TGTGCCAGCAGTTTAATTCATAGTGGGAGGGGTGAGCAGTTCTTC
>-|TRBD1|TRBJ1-2|TRBV10-3
CAISSGQGFYYGYTF
TGTGCCATCAGTTCGGGACAGGGTTTTTACTATGGCTACACCTTC